This T cell receptor (beta chain) emerged from a study of cytomegalovirus exposure and HLA in healthy donors. Donors consisted of healthy bone marrow donors. On this clone itself: Its target is not known.

Both 60 Vbeta primers and 13 Jbeta primers went into the PCR. The data were produced by immunoSEQ multiplex PCR, yet TCRdb's version contains in-frame clones alone and is incomplete. The sample consists of 90,000 to 100,000 clones, approximately 60% of them appearing once. The study, taken as a whole, reports: Among TCR beta chains, those listed as cytomegalovirus-associated numbered some 170. V- and J-gene trimming in TCR beta was tied to a missense DCLRE1C variant by an analysis performed later.

The V gene end was trimmed by 5 bases and the J gene end by 6 bases; junction bases not matched to a gene: 3. The CDR3 runs 13 residues. Germline CDR1 is SEHNR and CDR2 is FQNEAQ (reference sequence). The receptor comes from a boy younger than 18 in good health and CMV-seropositive. Sequencing used PBMCs. The rearrangement links TRBV7-9 to TRBJ1-4; 7 bases line up with TRBD1. CDR3 bases: TGTGCCAGCAGCCAGGGGGAGCATGAAAAACTGTTTTTT. This translates into CASSQGEHEKLFF.